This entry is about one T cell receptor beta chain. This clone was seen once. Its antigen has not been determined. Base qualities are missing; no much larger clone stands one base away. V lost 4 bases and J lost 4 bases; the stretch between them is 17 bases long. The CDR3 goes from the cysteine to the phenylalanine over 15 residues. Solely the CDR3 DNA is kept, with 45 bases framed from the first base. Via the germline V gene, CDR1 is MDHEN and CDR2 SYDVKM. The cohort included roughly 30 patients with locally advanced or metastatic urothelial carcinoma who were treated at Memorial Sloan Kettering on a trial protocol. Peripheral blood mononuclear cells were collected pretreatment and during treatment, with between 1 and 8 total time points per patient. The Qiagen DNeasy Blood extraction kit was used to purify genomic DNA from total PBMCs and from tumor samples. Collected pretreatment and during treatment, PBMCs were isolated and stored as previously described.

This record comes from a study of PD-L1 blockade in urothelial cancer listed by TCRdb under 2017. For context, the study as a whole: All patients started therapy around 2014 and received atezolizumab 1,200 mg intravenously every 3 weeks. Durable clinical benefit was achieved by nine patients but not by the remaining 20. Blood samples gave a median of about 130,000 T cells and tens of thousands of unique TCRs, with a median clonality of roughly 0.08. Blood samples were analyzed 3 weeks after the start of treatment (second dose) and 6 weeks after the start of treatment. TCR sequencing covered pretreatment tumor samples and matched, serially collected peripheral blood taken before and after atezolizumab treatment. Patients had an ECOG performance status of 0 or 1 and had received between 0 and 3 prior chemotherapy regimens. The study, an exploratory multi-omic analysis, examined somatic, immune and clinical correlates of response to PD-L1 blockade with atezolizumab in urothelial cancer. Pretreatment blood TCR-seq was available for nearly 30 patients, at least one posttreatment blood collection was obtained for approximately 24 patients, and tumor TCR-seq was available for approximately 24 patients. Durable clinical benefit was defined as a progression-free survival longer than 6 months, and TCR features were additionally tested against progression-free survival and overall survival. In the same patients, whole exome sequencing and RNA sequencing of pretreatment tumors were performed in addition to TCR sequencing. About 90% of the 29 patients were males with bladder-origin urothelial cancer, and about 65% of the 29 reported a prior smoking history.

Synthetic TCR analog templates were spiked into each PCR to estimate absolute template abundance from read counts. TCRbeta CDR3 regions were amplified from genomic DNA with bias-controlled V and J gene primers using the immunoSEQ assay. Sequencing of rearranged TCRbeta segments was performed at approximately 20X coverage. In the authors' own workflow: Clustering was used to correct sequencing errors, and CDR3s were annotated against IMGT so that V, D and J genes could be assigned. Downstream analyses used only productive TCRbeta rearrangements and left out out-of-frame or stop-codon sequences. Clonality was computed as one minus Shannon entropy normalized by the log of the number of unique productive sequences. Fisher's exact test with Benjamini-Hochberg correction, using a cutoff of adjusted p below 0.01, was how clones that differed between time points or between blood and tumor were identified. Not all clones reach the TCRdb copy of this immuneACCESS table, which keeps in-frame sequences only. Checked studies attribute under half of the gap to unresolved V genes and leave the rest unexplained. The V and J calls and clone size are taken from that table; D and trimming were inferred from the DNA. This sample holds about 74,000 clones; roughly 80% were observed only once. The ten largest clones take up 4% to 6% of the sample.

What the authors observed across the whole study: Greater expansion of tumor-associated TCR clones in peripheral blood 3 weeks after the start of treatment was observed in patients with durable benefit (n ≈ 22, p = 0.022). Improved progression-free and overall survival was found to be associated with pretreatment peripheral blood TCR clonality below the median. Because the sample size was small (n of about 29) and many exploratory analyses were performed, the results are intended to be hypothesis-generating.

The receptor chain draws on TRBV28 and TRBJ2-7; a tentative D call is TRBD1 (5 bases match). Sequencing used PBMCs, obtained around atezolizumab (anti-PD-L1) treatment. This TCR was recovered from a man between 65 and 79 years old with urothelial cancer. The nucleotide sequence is TGTGCCAGCAGTTCCCAGGGATATCCCCAATACGAGCAGTACTTC. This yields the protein CASSSQGYPQYEQYF.